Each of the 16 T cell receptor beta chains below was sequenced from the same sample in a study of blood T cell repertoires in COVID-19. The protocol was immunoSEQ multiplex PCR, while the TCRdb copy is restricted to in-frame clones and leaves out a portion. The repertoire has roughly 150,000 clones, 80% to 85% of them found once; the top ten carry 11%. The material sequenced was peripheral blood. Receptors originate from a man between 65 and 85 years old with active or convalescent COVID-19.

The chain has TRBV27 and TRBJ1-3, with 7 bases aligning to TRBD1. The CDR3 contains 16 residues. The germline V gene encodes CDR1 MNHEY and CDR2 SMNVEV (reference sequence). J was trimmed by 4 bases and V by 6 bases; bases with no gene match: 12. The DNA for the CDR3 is TGTGCCAGCAGCCCCGGTGACAGGGTATCGGGAAACACCATATATTTT. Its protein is CASSPGDRVSGNTIYF.

Written as DNA, the CDR3 is TGTGCCAGCAGCTTGGGAGGGACACATAGCAATCAGCCCCAGCATTTT. Translation: CASSLGGTHSNQPQHF. The V call is TRBV7-9, the J call TRBJ1-5; D may be TRBD1 (6 bases). The CDR3 has 16 amino acids. Germline lookup yields CDR1 SEHNR and CDR2 FQNEAQ (reference sequence). The V and J ends lost 3 bases and 0 bases respectively, with 12 bases between them.

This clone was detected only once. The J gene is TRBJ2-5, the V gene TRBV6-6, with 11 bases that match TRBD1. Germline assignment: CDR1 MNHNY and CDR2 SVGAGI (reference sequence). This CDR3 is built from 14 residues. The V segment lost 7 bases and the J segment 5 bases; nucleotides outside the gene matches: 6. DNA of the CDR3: TGTGCCAGCACCACGGACAGGGGGCCGGAGACCCAGTACTTC. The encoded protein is CASTTDRGPETQYF.

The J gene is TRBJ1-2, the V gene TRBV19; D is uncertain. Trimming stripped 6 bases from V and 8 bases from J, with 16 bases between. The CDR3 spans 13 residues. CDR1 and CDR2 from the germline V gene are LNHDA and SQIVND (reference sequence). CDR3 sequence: CASSRGSNWGYTF. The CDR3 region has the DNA TGTGCCAGTAGCCGAGGCAGCAATTGGGGCTACACCTTC.

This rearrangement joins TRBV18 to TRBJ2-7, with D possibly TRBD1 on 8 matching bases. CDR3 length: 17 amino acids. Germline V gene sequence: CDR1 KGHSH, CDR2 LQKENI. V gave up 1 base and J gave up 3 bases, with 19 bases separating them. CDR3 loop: CASSPRVGGTGLYEQYF. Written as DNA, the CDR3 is TGTGCCAGCTCACCACGGGTGGGGGGGACAGGACTCTACGAGCAGTACTTC. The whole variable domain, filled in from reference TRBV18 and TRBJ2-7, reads NAGVMQNPRHLVRRRGQEARLRCSPMKGHSHVYWYRQLPEEGLKFMVYLQKENIIDESGMPKERFSAEFPKEGPSILRIQQVVRGDSAAYFCASSPRVGGTGLYEQYFGPGTRLTVT.

The CDR3 protein is CASSPGTGNRNTEAFF. CDR3 sequence (DNA): TGTGCCAGCAGCCCCGGGACAGGGAATCGGAACACTGAAGCTTTCTTT. The chain is built from TRBV7-3 and TRBJ1-1; 9 nucleotides match TRBD1. Germline CDR1 is SGHTA and CDR2 is FQGTGA. The CDR3 runs 16 residues. J gave up 1 base and V 5 bases, and 8 bases lay outside the gene matches. Supplemented by reference TRBV7-3 and TRBJ1-1, the full variable domain reads GAGVSQTPSNKVTEKGKYVELRCDPISGHTALYWYRQSLGQGPEFLIYFQGTGAADDSGLPNDRFFAVRPEGSVSTLKIQRTERGDSAVYLCASSPGTGNRNTEAFFGQGTRLTVV.

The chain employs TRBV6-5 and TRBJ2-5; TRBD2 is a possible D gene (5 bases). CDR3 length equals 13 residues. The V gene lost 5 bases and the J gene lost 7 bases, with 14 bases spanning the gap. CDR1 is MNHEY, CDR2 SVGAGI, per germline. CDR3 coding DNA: TGTGCCAGCAGTACGACCGGGGATGGGACCCAGTACTTC. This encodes CASSTTGDGTQYF.

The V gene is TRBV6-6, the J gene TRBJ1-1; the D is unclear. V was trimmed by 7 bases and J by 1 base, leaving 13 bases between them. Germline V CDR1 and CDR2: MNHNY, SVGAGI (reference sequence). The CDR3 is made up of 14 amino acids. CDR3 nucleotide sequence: TGTGCCAGCACCCCCGGCAGGTCGAACACTGAAGCTTTCTTT. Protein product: CASTPGRSNTEAFF.

CDR3 loop: CAGGTGGLDTQYF. The CDR3 DNA reads as TGTGCCGGAGGGACAGGGGGCTTAGATACGCAGTATTTT. This rearrangement joins TRBV3-1 (or the pseudogene TRBV3-2) to TRBJ2-3; 12 bases are a match to TRBD1. With 11 bases clipped from V and 5 bases from J, the junction kept 5 bases outside the gene matches. Germline assignment: CDR1 LGHDT and CDR2 YNNKEL (reference sequence). This CDR3 has 13 residues.

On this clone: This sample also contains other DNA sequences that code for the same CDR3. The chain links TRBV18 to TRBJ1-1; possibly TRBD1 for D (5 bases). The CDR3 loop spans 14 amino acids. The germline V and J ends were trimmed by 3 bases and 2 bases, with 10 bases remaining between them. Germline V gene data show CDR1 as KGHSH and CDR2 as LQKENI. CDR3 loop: CASSPDSLNTEAFF. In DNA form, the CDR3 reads TGTGCCAGCTCACCCGACAGCCTCAACACTGAAGCTTTCTTT.

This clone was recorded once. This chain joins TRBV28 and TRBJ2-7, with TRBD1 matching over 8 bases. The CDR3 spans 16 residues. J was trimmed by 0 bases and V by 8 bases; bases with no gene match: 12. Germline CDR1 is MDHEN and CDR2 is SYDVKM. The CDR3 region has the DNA TGTGCCAGCCCCCCCCCGACAGGGGCCAGCTCCTACGAGCAGTACTTC. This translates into CASPPPTGASSYEQYF.

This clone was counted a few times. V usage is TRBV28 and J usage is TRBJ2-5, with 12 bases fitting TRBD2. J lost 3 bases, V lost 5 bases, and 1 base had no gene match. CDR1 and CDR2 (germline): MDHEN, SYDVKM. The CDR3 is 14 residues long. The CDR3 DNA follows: TGTGCCAGCAGTCGGACTAGCGGGAAAGAGACCCAGTACTTC. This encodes CASSRTSGKETQYF.

CDR3 nucleotide sequence: TGTGCCAGCAGTTTTGGCCCACGGCGGCTCCGCAATAACACCGGGGAGCTGTTTTTT. It is translated as CASSFGPRRLRNNTGELFF. The chain links TRBV28 to TRBJ2-2; no definite D call. The CDR3 runs to 19 residues. The V gene's germline CDR1 is MDHEN and CDR2 SYDVKM. V was clipped by 3 bases and J by 2 bases, with 22 bases between them.

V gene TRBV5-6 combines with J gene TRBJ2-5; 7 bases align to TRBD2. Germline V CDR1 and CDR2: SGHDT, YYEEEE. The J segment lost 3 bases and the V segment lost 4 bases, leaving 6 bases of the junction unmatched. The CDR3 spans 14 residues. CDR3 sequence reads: CASSQLAREETQYF. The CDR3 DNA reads TGTGCCAGCAGCCAACTAGCGAGAGAAGAGACCCAGTACTTC. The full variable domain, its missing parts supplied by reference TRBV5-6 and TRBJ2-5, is DAGVTQSPTHLIKTRGQQVTLRCSPKSGHDTVSWYQQALGQGPQFIFQYYEEEERQRGNFPDRFSGHQFPNYSSELNVNALLLGDSALYLCASSQLAREETQYFGPGTRLLVL.

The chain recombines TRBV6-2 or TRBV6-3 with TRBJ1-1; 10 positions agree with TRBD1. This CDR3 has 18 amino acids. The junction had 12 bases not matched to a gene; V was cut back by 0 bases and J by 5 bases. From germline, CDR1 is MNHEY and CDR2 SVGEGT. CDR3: CASSYSGRQGARKTEAFF. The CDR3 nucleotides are TGTGCCAGCAGTTACTCGGGGCGACAGGGGGCCAGGAAGACTGAAGCTTTCTTT.

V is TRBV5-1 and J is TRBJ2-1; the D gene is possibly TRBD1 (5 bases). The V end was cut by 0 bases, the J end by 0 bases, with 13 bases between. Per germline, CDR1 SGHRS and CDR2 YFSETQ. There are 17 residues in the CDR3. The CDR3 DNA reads TGCGCCAGCAGCTTGGGATTGGGGCAGCCCTCCTACAATGAGCAGTTCTTC. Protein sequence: CASSLGLGQPSYNEQFF.